The 32 T cell receptor beta chains below were found in one sample sequenced in a study of a mutant IDH1 vaccine in newly diagnosed glioma. Repertoires were generated with immunoSEQ multiplex PCR, while TCRdb's copy carries only in-frame clones and drops some. The sample holds about 38,000 clones, 75% to 85% seen once. Time point here: baseline, week 1 (first vaccination visit). Noted treatment: pre-vaccination baseline after standard-of-care therapy. The specimen was PBMCs, collected from a glioma patient treated with radiotherapy, temozolomide or both. The receptors derive from a man aged 35-49 years with glioma. Some clones in this sample may be carry-over from other donors' samples.

V usage is TRBV7-3 and J usage is TRBJ1-1, with D tentatively TRBD1 (5 bases). V gave up 3 bases and J gave up 4 bases, with 9 bases separating them. The length of the CDR3 is 13 residues. Per the germline V gene, CDR1 is SGHTA and CDR2 is FQGTGA. CDR3 DNA sequence: TGTGCCAGCAGCTTCTCGGACATCACTGAAGCTTTCTTT. Its translation is CASSFSDITEAFF.

J is TRBJ1-2 and V is TRBV6-1; D is unresolved. CDR1 and CDR2 from the germline V gene are MNHNS and SASEGT. The V and J ends lost 5 bases and 1 base respectively, with 11 bases between them. This CDR3 contains 14 residues. The CDR3 region is CASSIRPDNYGYTF. Here the CDR3 DNA reads TGTGCCAGCAGTATCCGACCTGATAACTATGGCTACACCTTC.

This chain uses TRBV5-4 with TRBJ1-3, with a tentative D call TRBD1 (6 bases). Germline V CDR1 and CDR2: SGHNT, YYREEE (reference sequence). The V gene lost 2 bases and the J gene lost 0 bases, with 12 bases spanning the gap. The CDR3 length is 16 residues. As DNA, the CDR3 is TGTGCCAGCAGCTTTTACAGGGCCGCCTCTGGAAACACCATATATTTT. Protein: CASSFYRAASGNTIYF. The complete variable domain, with remaining parts taken from reference TRBV5-4 and TRBJ1-3, reads ETGVTQSPTHLIKTRGQQVTLRCSSQSGHNTVSWYQQALGQGPQFIFQYYREEENGRGNFPPRFSGLQFPNYSSELNVNALELDDSALYLCASSFYRAASGNTIYFGEGSWLTVV.

The chain is built from TRBV5-6 and TRBJ2-1; D may be TRBD2 (6 bases). Per the germline V gene, CDR1 is SGHDT and CDR2 is YYEEEE. Trimming stripped 0 bases from V and 3 bases from J, with 10 bases between. This CDR3 has 15 residues. CDR3 sequence: CASSLGARGYNEQFF. Written as DNA, the CDR3 is TGTGCCAGCAGCTTGGGGGCGCGGGGCTACAATGAGCAGTTCTTC. The full variable domain, completed using reference TRBV5-6 and TRBJ2-1, is DAGVTQSPTHLIKTRGQQVTLRCSPKSGHDTVSWYQQALGQGPQFIFQYYEEEERQRGNFPDRFSGHQFPNYSSELNVNALLLGDSALYLCASSLGARGYNEQFFGPGTRLTVL.

The V and J genes are TRBV30 and TRBJ1-5; 9 bases align to TRBD1. J lost 4 bases, V lost 2 bases, and 3 bases had no gene match. Germline-derived CDR1 and CDR2 are GTSNPN and SVGIG (reference sequence). The CDR3 spans 14 residues. CDR3 sequence: CAWSTGTGNQPQHF. CDR3 coding DNA: TGTGCCTGGAGTACCGGGACAGGGAATCAGCCCCAGCATTTT.

The CDR3 protein is CASSQEGGSHYGYTF. The CDR3, as DNA: TGTGCCAGCAGCCAAGAGGGCGGGAGTCATTATGGCTACACCTTC. This chain joins TRBV4-2 and TRBJ1-2; D remains ambiguous. Per the germline V gene, CDR1 is LGHNA and CDR2 is YNFKEQ. This CDR3 region has 15 residues. Trimming removed 0 bases at V and 5 bases at J, with 13 bases between.

This chain joins TRBV14 and TRBJ1-2; 8 bases are shared with TRBD1. This CDR3 has 17 amino acids. Germline V gives CDR1 SGHDN, CDR2 FVKESK. Trimming at V came to 3 bases and at J to 8 bases, leaving 17 bases not matched to a gene. CDR3: CASSQSSGDRGLGGYTF. CDR3 nucleotides: TGTGCCAGCAGCCAGTCATCAGGAGACAGGGGACTAGGCGGCTACACCTTC. The full variable domain, completed using reference TRBV14 and TRBJ1-2, is EAGVTQFPSHSVIEKGQTVTLRCDPISGHDNLYWYRRVMGKEIKFLLHFVKESKQDESGMPNNRFLAERTGGTYSTLKVQPAELEDSGVYFCASSQSSGDRGLGGYTFGSGTRLTVV.

The chain uses TRBV6-1 and TRBJ2-7; maybe TRBD1 (5 bases). V was cut by 6 bases and J by 4 bases, with 19 bases left in between. This CDR3 has 15 amino acids. Per the germline V gene, CDR1 is MNHNS and CDR2 is SASEGT. The CDR3 nucleotides read TGTGCCAGCAGCTTACGAGAGCAGGGTACGTACGAGCAGTACTTC. It is translated as CASSLREQGTYEQYF.

The rearrangement uses TRBV29-1 and TRBJ1-2, with TRBD1 as a possible D gene (6 bases). The V gene's germline CDR1 is SQVTM and CDR2 ANQGSEA. The CDR3 totals 13 residues. V shed 7 bases and J shed 2 bases, with 14 bases lying between them. The CDR3 region has the DNA TGCAGCGCCGACACCGGGACAAACTATGGCTACACCTTC. Translating gives CSADTGTNYGYTF.

This clone rates as medium-sized. The V and J genes are TRBV6-1 and TRBJ2-5; the D call may be TRBD1 or TRBD2 (6 bases each). Germline CDR1 is MNHNS and CDR2 is SASEGT. The CDR3 contains 15 residues. Trimming shortened V by 5 bases and J by 1 base, and 14 bases separated the two germline ends. In DNA, the CDR3 is TGTGCCAGCAGTCCTACGGGGGCCCCCCAAGAGACCCAGTACTTC. Translating gives CASSPTGAPQETQYF.

The V call is TRBV15, the J call TRBJ1-2, with D uncertain. The germline V gene encodes CDR1 LNHNV and CDR2 YYDKDF (reference sequence). The CDR3 extends over 15 amino acids. The ends were cut back, 1 base at V and 0 bases at J, with 9 bases in the middle. Written as DNA, the CDR3 is TGTGCCACCAGCAGAGTCACGGTCGCTAACTATGGCTACACCTTC. Translated: CATSRVTVANYGYTF.

CDR3 DNA sequence: TGTGCCAGCAGCTTAGACAGGGTAGGTCCCCTCCACTTT. Translation gives CASSLDRVGPLHF. This rearrangement joins TRBV7-9 to TRBJ1-6, with D possibly being TRBD1 (6 bases). The germline CDR1 and CDR2 sequences are SEHNR and FQNEAQ (reference sequence). Trimming took off 1 base at V and 13 bases at J, with 11 bases between the two ends. The CDR3 spans 13 residues.

V gene TRBV7-9 combines with J gene TRBJ2-2; D may be TRBD1 (6 bases). This CDR3 contains 16 residues. Germline lookup yields CDR1 SEHNR and CDR2 FQNEAQ (reference sequence). Trimming pared 1 base from V and 6 bases from J, leaving 15 bases between. This chain's CDR3 is CASSLVGGATPGELFF. The CDR3 DNA sequence: TGTGCCAGCAGCTTAGTTGGGGGCGCCACCCCCGGGGAGCTGTTTTTT.

The chain uses TRBV18 and TRBJ1-1, with TRBD1 as a possible D gene (6 bases). V was trimmed by 0 bases and J by 7 bases, leaving 12 bases between them. The germline V gene encodes CDR1 KGHSH and CDR2 LQKENI. The length of the CDR3 is 14 residues. This CDR3 is CASSPPDRVHEAFF. CDR3 DNA: TGTGCCAGCTCACCACCGGACAGAGTACATGAAGCTTTCTTT.

The chain has TRBV6-5 and TRBJ2-5; no reliable D call. Deletions cut 5 bases from V and 7 bases from J, with 11 bases between. CDR3 length equals 12 residues. Germline CDR1 reads MNHEY; CDR2 reads SVGAGI. The CDR3: CASSTPVGTQYF. CDR3 nucleotides: TGTGCCAGCAGTACACCCGTCGGGACCCAGTACTTC.

J is TRBJ1-1 and V is TRBV5-5; 8 bases are a match to TRBD1. V gave up 4 bases and J gave up 5 bases; unmatched junction bases: 10. CDR1 is SGHKS and CDR2 is YYEKEE in the germline V gene (reference sequence). This CDR3 region has 15 residues. The CDR3 region is CASSLQGELTTEAFF. CDR3 coding DNA: TGTGCCAGCAGCCTACAGGGGGAATTAACGACTGAAGCTTTCTTT.

V gene TRBV2 combines with J gene TRBJ2-1; TRBD1 matches at 9 bases. The CDR3 has 16 residues. V was clipped by 1 base and J by 1 base; unmatched bases: 2. The germline gives CDR1 SNHLY, CDR2 FYNNEI. CDR3 DNA: TGTGCCAGCAGTGAAGGACAGGGGGGATCCTACAATGAGCAGTTCTTC. It yields the protein CASSEGQGGSYNEQFF.

This clone came up once. V gene TRBV6-1 combines with J gene TRBJ1-1, with 7 positions matching TRBD1. Trimming at V came to 6 bases and at J to 1 base, leaving 8 bases not matched to a gene. CDR1 MNHNS and CDR2 SASEGT come from the germline V gene. This CDR3 contains 15 residues. CDR3 loop: CASRDRFLGNTEAFF. The CDR3 DNA follows: TGTGCCAGCAGGGACAGGTTCCTGGGGAACACTGAAGCTTTCTTT.

The V and J genes are TRBV15 and TRBJ1-3, with unresolved D. The CDR3 contains 13 residues. CDR1 and CDR2 from the germline V gene are LNHNV and YYDKDF (reference sequence). The germline V and J ends were trimmed by 6 bases and 0 bases, with 6 bases remaining between them. The CDR3 region is CATRQSSGNTIYF. CDR3 coding DNA: TGTGCCACCAGACAGAGCTCTGGAAACACCATATATTTT.

V gene TRBV5-5 combines with J gene TRBJ2-7; 7 nucleotides match TRBD1. This CDR3 is 14 amino acids long. Germline CDR1 reads SGHKS; CDR2 reads YYEKEE (reference sequence). J lost 2 bases, V lost 4 bases, and 6 bases had no gene match. The CDR3 sequence is CASSHLGQPYEQYF. CDR3 DNA sequence: TGTGCCAGCAGCCACCTGGGACAGCCCTACGAGCAGTACTTC.

This sequence joins TRBV7-2 and TRBJ2-5; TRBD1 is a possible D gene (5 bases). CDR3 length equals 14 residues. CDR1 SGHTA and CDR2 FQGNSA come from the germline V gene. V lost 2 bases and J lost 5, with 12 bases in between. DNA for the CDR3: TGTGCCAGCAGCTTACAAAGGGGATGGGAGACCCAGTACTTC. It yields the protein CASSLQRGWETQYF.

The chain links TRBV9 to TRBJ2-1; D is unclear. The CDR3 runs to 13 residues. CDR1 is SGDLS, CDR2 YYNGEE, per germline. Deletions cut 0 bases from V and 4 bases from J, with 5 bases between. The CDR3 loop reads CASSVVPYNEQFF. In DNA form, the CDR3 reads TGTGCCAGCAGCGTAGTTCCTTACAATGAGCAGTTCTTC.

This rearrangement joins TRBV7-9 to TRBJ2-5, with D possibly TRBD2 on 7 matching bases. With 1 base removed from V and 1 base from J, the gap between germline ends came to 16 bases. The CDR3 has 17 amino acids. The V gene's germline CDR1 is SEHNR and CDR2 FQNEAQ (reference sequence). This CDR3 reads CASSLEGGAGIQETQYF. CDR3 in DNA: TGTGCCAGCAGCTTAGAAGGGGGGGCGGGGATCCAAGAGACCCAGTACTTC.

The gene calls are TRBV7-2 and TRBJ2-1, with TRBD2 identical over 13 bases. Losses at the gene ends were 4 bases for V and 6 bases for J; bases not matched to a gene: 3. This CDR3 is built from 15 residues. Germline CDR1 is SGHTA and CDR2 is FQGNSA. This CDR3 reads CASSSRLAGGNEQFF. The CDR3 DNA follows: TGTGCCAGCAGCTCTAGACTAGCGGGGGGCAATGAGCAGTTCTTC. Variable domain in full (rest from reference TRBV7-2 and TRBJ2-1): GAGVSQSPSNKVTEKGKDVELRCDPISGHTALYWYRQSLGQGLEFLIYFQGNSAPDKSGLPSDRFSAERTGGSVSTLTIQRTQQEDSAVYLCASSSRLAGGNEQFFGPGTRLTVL.

V and J are TRBV29-1 and TRBJ2-1, with 9 nucleotides matching TRBD2. The CDR3 runs to 14 residues. The V and J ends lost 4 bases and 5 bases, in that order; junction bases with no gene match: 6. Germline loops: CDR1 SQVTM, CDR2 ANQGSEA. The CDR3 here is CSVGRLAGNNEQFF. DNA for the CDR3: TGCAGCGTTGGGAGGCTAGCGGGGAACAATGAGCAGTTCTTC.

J is TRBJ2-1 and V is TRBV7-9; a weak D match, TRBD1 (6 bases). Trimming took off 5 bases at V and 2 bases at J, with 22 bases between the two ends. This CDR3 spans 18 amino acids. Germline V CDR1 and CDR2: SEHNR, FQNEAQ (reference sequence). This chain's CDR3 is CASSLPGSSGVTYNEQFF. The CDR3 DNA reads as TGTGCCAGCAGCCTTCCGGGATCATCAGGGGTTACCTACAATGAGCAGTTCTTC.

This rearrangement joins TRBV30 to TRBJ1-6, with D tentatively TRBD1 (6 bases). The length of the CDR3 is 18 residues. V lost 1 base and J lost 4, with 20 bases in between. Per germline, CDR1 GTSNPN and CDR2 SVGIG (reference sequence). The CDR3 is CAWSDPGTGRPYNSPLHF. In DNA, the CDR3 is TGTGCCTGGAGTGACCCGGGTACAGGGCGTCCTTATAATTCACCCCTCCACTTT.

V is TRBV5-4 and J is TRBJ1-3; D call uncertain. The germline gives CDR1 SGHNT, CDR2 YYREEE (reference sequence). This CDR3 spans 13 amino acids. Deletions cut 2 bases from V and 4 bases from J, with 7 bases between. CDR3 sequence (DNA): TGTGCCAGCAGCTTAGGCAGGGGAAACACCATATATTTT. Amino acid sequence: CASSLGRGNTIYF.

CDR3 sequence (DNA): TGTGCCAGCAGAGTAGGGACAGAGAACACTGAAGCTTTCTTT. Its protein product is CASRVGTENTEAFF. The V and J genes are TRBV27 and TRBJ1-1, with TRBD1 matching 7 bases. This CDR3 is 14 amino acids long. V shed 6 bases and J 1 base; nucleotides not matched to a gene: 5. CDR1 and CDR2 (germline): MNHEY, SMNVEV (reference sequence).

The CDR3 reads CASSDWGDFAPYEQYF. The DNA for the CDR3 is TGTGCCAGCAGTGACTGGGGGGACTTTGCCCCCTACGAGCAGTACTTC. The chain combines TRBV6-4 with TRBJ2-7, with D possibly being TRBD2 (6 bases). The CDR3 covers 16 residues. Germline CDR1 is MRHNA and CDR2 is SNTAGT. V was shortened by 1 base and J by 2 bases, with 15 bases between the two germline ends.

This clone turned up a few times. The chain employs TRBV30 and TRBJ1-2; D is ambiguous. The CDR3 consists of 14 residues. The V and J ends lost 0 bases and 2 bases respectively, with 10 bases between them. From germline, CDR1 is GTSNPN and CDR2 SVGIG (reference sequence). The CDR3 is CAWSVGTTNYGYTF. The CDR3 DNA reads as TGTGCCTGGAGTGTAGGCACCACAAACTATGGCTACACCTTC.

This chain connects TRBV11-2 to TRBJ1-5; no definite D call. This CDR3 has 14 residues. The germline V gene has CDR1 SGHAT and CDR2 FQNNGV. The V end was cut by 5 bases, the J end by 5 bases, with 13 bases between. CDR3 residues: CASSPSLQDQPQHF. DNA for the CDR3: TGTGCCAGCAGCCCCAGCTTGCAAGATCAGCCCCAGCATTTT.